These 6 T cell receptor beta chains were all obtained from the same sample, sequenced in a study of blood T cell repertoires in COVID-19 (dated by TCRdb to about 2020). The method behind the library was the immunoSEQ multiplex PCR assay. In its TCRdb copy, this immuneACCESS table keeps in-frame sequences only and misses some clones. Where compared with another copy, unresolved V genes explain less than half of these, and the others have no known cause. The sample records under 150,000 clones, about 80% of which are singletons. The ten largest account for 3.5% to 5% of the sample. The sequenced material came from PBMCs or T cells enriched from blood (not recorded which). Receptors were obtained from a man in his fifties in a cohort exposed to, infected with or recovered from COVID-19 (not recorded which).

This rearrangement joins TRBV5-6 to TRBJ1-5; D may be TRBD1 (6 bases). Trimming stripped 4 bases from V and 6 bases from J, with 17 bases between. The germline CDR1 and CDR2 sequences are SGHDT and YYEEEE. This CDR3 spans 15 amino acids. CDR3 nucleotide sequence: TGTGCCAGCAGCCGTGGGCAGGGGTTGGGTCAGCCCCAGCATTTT. It codes for CASSRGQGLGQPQHF.

The gene calls are TRBV15 and TRBJ1-1, with a possible D match to TRBD1 (5 bases). The V gene's germline CDR1 is LNHNV and CDR2 YYDKDF (reference sequence). The CDR3 runs 15 residues. V was cut by 1 base and J by 6 bases, with 15 bases left in between. CDR3 in amino acids: CATSRGIGGRSEAFF. In nucleotides, the CDR3 is TGTGCCACCAGCAGAGGCATCGGGGGGAGGTCTGAAGCTTTCTTT.

The V call is TRBV14, the J call TRBJ2-1; possible D gene TRBD2, 6 bases. The V gene lost 5 bases and the J gene lost 10 bases, with 18 bases spanning the gap. This CDR3 comprises 14 residues. Germline CDR1 reads SGHDN; CDR2 reads FVKESK. The CDR3 DNA is TGTGCCAGCAGCTGGGATAGCGGAGTAGGGGAGCAGTTCTTC. Protein: CASSWDSGVGEQFF.

This chain joins TRBV5-1 and TRBJ1-2; TRBD1 agrees at 12 bases. The junction had 8 bases not matched to a gene; V was cut back by 1 base and J by 4 bases. The CDR3 is 17 residues long. Germline V gives CDR1 SGHRS, CDR2 YFSETQ. The CDR3 reads CASSLTGQGAQGYGYTF. CDR3 coding DNA: TGCGCCAGCAGCTTGACGGGACAGGGGGCGCAAGGCTATGGCTACACCTTC. Together with reference TRBV5-1 and TRBJ1-2, the CDR3 gives the full variable domain: KAGVTQTPRYLIKTRGQQVTLSCSPISGHRSVSWYQQTPGQGLQFLFEYFSETQRNKGNFPGRFSGRQFSNSRSEMNVSTLELGDSALYLCASSLTGQGAQGYGYTFGSGTRLTVV.

The chain couples TRBV21-1 to TRBJ1-1; the DNA was not compared with TRBD1, the D call given in the table. TRBV21-1 is a listed pseudogene. The CDR3 is 13 residues long. The CDR3 sequence: CASSNRQGAEAFF. In nucleotides, the CDR3 is TGTGCCAGCAGCAACAGGCAGGGCGCTGAAGCTTTCTTT.

The chain has TRBV4-3 and TRBJ2-1, with D perhaps matching TRBD1 (6 bases). Trimming removed 1 base at V and 3 bases at J, with 13 bases between. The CDR3 covers 16 residues. Germline loops: CDR1 LGHNA, CDR2 YSLEER. The CDR3 spells CASSQAGQGSYNEQFF. As DNA, the CDR3 is TGCGCCAGCAGCCAAGCGGGGCAGGGGAGCTACAATGAGCAGTTCTTC.